Below, 19 T cell receptor beta chains from the same sample are listed, as sequenced in a study of vaccination effects on CD4 cells after COVID-19 (dated by TCRdb to about 2022). Libraries were prepared through the immunoSEQ multiplex PCR assay. TCRdb took this table from immuneACCESS and kept in-frame rearrangements with V and J called. Such tables lack part of the clones; where checked against another copy, unresolved V genes explain under half of the gap, and the rest is unexplained. The sample table shows 30,000 or so clones, and approximately 72% are seen once. The top ten clonotypes cover 28% of the sample. The ViraFEST assay stimulated PBMC with viral peptide pools and then used TCR sequencing to identify antigen-specific CD4+ T cell clonotypes by expansion. After 10 to 11 days of culture, CD4+ T cells were isolated with the EasySep CD4+ T cell isolation kit. Convalescent patients had PCR-confirmed SARS-CoV-2 infection between March and December 2020, before Alpha, Beta and Delta variants emerged in the United States.

Their specific antigens are unknown. Sequencing used CD4+ T cells from PBMCs cultured with a peptide pool, obtained before COVID-19 vaccination. Source of these receptors: a human donor who had a prior SARS-CoV-2 infection.

This clone occurred a few times. This chain joins TRBV18 and TRBJ1-4; D unresolved. CDR1 and CDR2 (germline): KGHSH, LQKENI. V lost 4 bases and J lost 6, with 15 bases in between. This CDR3 has 15 residues. CDR3 amino acids: CASSLRVAEDEKLFF. The DNA for the CDR3 is TGTGCCAGCTCACTCCGGGTCGCCGAAGATGAAAAACTGTTTTTT.

The chain uses TRBV5-1 and TRBJ2-3; D call uncertain. The CDR3 sequence is 14 residues long. From germline, CDR1 is SGHRS and CDR2 YFSETQ. V lost 2 bases to trimming and J lost 0 bases, with 7 bases between them. CDR3 sequence reads: CASSFGSSTDTQYF. CDR3 DNA sequence: TGCGCCAGCAGCTTTGGGTCTAGCACAGATACGCAGTATTTT.

This clone was recorded only once. V usage is TRBV5-8 and J usage is TRBJ1-4; no reliable D call. Trimming took off 1 base at V and 8 bases at J, with 9 bases between the two ends. The germline V gene has CDR1 SGHTS and CDR2 YDEGEE. The CDR3 covers 13 residues. The CDR3 sequence is CASSLSVGEKLFF. The CDR3 DNA reads TGTGCCAGCAGCTTGTCGGTGGGGGAAAAACTGTTTTTT. Together with reference TRBV5-8 and TRBJ1-4, the CDR3 gives the full variable domain: EAGVTQSPTHLIKTRGQQATLRCSPISGHTSVYWYQQALGLGLQFLLWYDEGEERNRGNFPPRFSGRQFPNYSSELNVNALELEDSALYLCASSLSVGEKLFFGSGTQLSVL.

This sequence joins TRBV5-4 and TRBJ2-7, with unresolved D. The CDR3 spans 13 residues. Germline CDR1 and CDR2: SGHNT and YYREEE (reference sequence). V was trimmed by 3 bases and J by 3 bases, leaving 10 bases between them. The CDR3 DNA follows: TGTGCCAGCAGCTCCGGGCAGAACTACGAGCAGTACTTC. Amino acid sequence: CASSSGQNYEQYF.

This clone came up a few times. The gene calls are TRBV7-6 and TRBJ1-3; 7 bases map to TRBD1. Looked up from germline, CDR1 is SGHVS and CDR2 is FNYEAQ. The CDR3 has 15 residues. V lost 0 bases to trimming and J lost 2 bases; unmatched junction nucleotides: 1. The CDR3 region has the DNA TGTGCCAGCAGCTTAGCTACAGGGGCTGGAAACACCATATATTTT. As protein: CASSLATGAGNTIYF.

CDR3: CASQQGSGNTIYF. DNA for the CDR3: TGTGCCAGCCAACAGGGGTCTGGAAACACCATATATTTT. The chain recombines TRBV9 with TRBJ1-3, with 7 bases matching TRBD1. Trimming took 7 bases from V and 1 from J; bases not matched to a gene: 2. Germline lookup yields CDR1 SGDLS and CDR2 YYNGEE. CDR3 length: 13 amino acids.

The chain employs TRBV19 and TRBJ1-2; unclear D gene. Trimming left V 2 bases short and J 2 bases short, with 6 bases between. The germline V gene encodes CDR1 LNHDA and CDR2 SQIVND (reference sequence). There are 13 residues in the CDR3. The CDR3 nucleotides read TGTGCCAGTAGTATACGTGTAAACTATGGCTACACCTTC. Its translation: CASSIRVNYGYTF. Full variable domain (missing parts from reference TRBV19 and TRBJ1-2): DGGITQSPKYLFRKEGQNVTLSCEQNLNHDAMYWYRQDPGQGLRLIYYSQIVNDFQKGDIAEGYSVSREKKESFPLTVTSAQKNPTAFYLCASSIRVNYGYTFGSGTRLTVV.

The rearrangement uses TRBV18 and TRBJ2-7; D uncertain. Germline-derived CDR1 and CDR2 are KGHSH and LQKENI. Trimming left V 3 bases short and J 4 bases short, with 16 bases between. There are 15 residues in the CDR3. This CDR3 is CASSPQALSKYEQYF. CDR3 DNA sequence: TGTGCCAGCTCACCTCAGGCACTGTCAAAGTACGAGCAGTACTTC.

This chain links TRBV5-1 with TRBJ2-2; 10 nucleotides match TRBD2. The CDR3 has 17 residues. J gave up 4 bases and V 5 bases, and 11 bases lay outside the gene matches. From germline, CDR1 is SGHRS and CDR2 YFSETQ. In DNA, the CDR3 is TGCGCCAGCAGACGGAGCGGGGGGGGGCTCGGCACCGGGGAGCTGTTTTTT. Its protein is CASRRSGGGLGTGELFF.

The chain carries TRBV5-4 and TRBJ2-2, with D perhaps matching TRBD1 (6 bases). Germline V gives CDR1 SGHNT, CDR2 YYREEE (reference sequence). The CDR3 has 14 residues. Trimming removed 3 bases from V and 6 bases from J, with 12 bases in between. The CDR3 reads CASSSTRGAGELFF. CDR3 nucleotides: TGTGCCAGCAGCTCGACCAGGGGTGCCGGGGAGCTGTTTTTT.

This clone was counted only a few times. The CDR3 loop is CASSPGQLFNSEQYF. The CDR3 DNA is TGTGCCAGCTCACCTGGTCAGCTATTTAACTCCGAGCAGTACTTC. The V and J genes are TRBV18 and TRBJ2-7; D is ambiguous. Germline CDR1 reads KGHSH; CDR2 reads LQKENI. This CDR3 is 15 amino acids long. V lost 3 bases and J lost 6, with 18 bases in between.

This sequence joins TRBV5-1 and TRBJ1-2; D not resolved. The germline V and J ends were trimmed by 2 bases and 2 bases, with 7 bases remaining between them. The CDR3 spans 13 residues. Germline lookup yields CDR1 SGHRS and CDR2 YFSETQ. For the CDR3, the DNA is TGCGCCAGCAGCTTTATACCGAACTATGGCTACACCTTC. The encoded protein is CASSFIPNYGYTF.

V is TRBV7-9 and J is TRBJ2-5; 12 bases map to TRBD2. With V trimmed by 4 bases and J by 5 bases, 8 bases remained unmatched. This CDR3 is built from 16 residues. Germline V lookup: CDR1 SEHNR, CDR2 FQNEAQ (reference sequence). The CDR3 DNA reads TGTGCCAGCAGCTGGAGAAGACTAGCGGGAGATGAGACCCAGTACTTC. Amino acids: CASSWRRLAGDETQYF.

The chain employs TRBV4-3 and TRBJ2-7, with 7 bases lining up with TRBD1. The V gene's germline CDR1 is LGHNA and CDR2 YSLEER. The CDR3 length is 15 residues. Trimming at V came to 4 bases and at J to 4 bases, leaving 10 bases not matched to a gene. The CDR3 protein is CASSLMSTGIYEQYF. For the CDR3, the DNA is TGCGCCAGCAGCCTAATGTCGACAGGGATTTACGAGCAGTACTTC.

The rearrangement uses TRBV30 and TRBJ1-4, with D perhaps TRBD1 (6 bases). This CDR3 is 14 amino acids long. The V end was cut by 8 bases, the J end by 8 bases, with 21 bases between. Germline V gives CDR1 GTSNPN, CDR2 SVGIG (reference sequence). Written as DNA, the CDR3 is TGTGCCGGTTACCTCGACAGGATGGGGGAAAAACTGTTTTTT. It translates to CAGYLDRMGEKLFF.

This clone has a handful of counts. The V and J genes are TRBV27 and TRBJ1-6; D is perhaps TRBD1 (6 bases). V was pared by 4 bases and J by 5 bases, with 15 bases between. Per the germline V gene, CDR1 is MNHEY and CDR2 is SMNVEV (reference sequence). The CDR3 sequence is 16 residues long. In nucleotides, the CDR3 is TGTGCCAGCAGTTGGGGGCCTCCGGGACATAATTCACCCCTCCACTTT. This gives the protein CASSWGPPGHNSPLHF.

This clone was counted only a few times. The rearrangement joins TRBV7-2 to TRBJ1-3; no clear D. The CDR3 consists of 14 residues. V was clipped by 10 bases and J by 4 bases, with 17 bases between them. Germline V gene sequence: CDR1 SGHTA, CDR2 FQGNSA. CDR3 DNA: TGTGCCACCCACCTAAAGGGAGGCGGAAACACCATATATTTT. Encoded protein: CATHLKGGGNTIYF.

The J gene is TRBJ2-3, the V gene TRBV25-1; D is unresolved. The CDR3 is 11 residues long. Between the trimmed V and J ends, which lost 10 bases and 3 bases, there was a span of 8 bases. Germline V gives CDR1 MGHDK, CDR2 SYGVNS. CDR3 DNA sequence: TGTGCCACCCTGCGGACAGATACGCAGTATTTT. Its translation is CATLRTDTQYF. Full variable domain (missing parts from reference TRBV25-1 and TRBJ2-3): EADIYQTPRYLVIGTGKKITLECSQTMGHDKMYWYQQDPGMELHLIHYSYGVNSTEKGDLSSESTVSRIRTEHFPLTLESARPSHTSQYLCATLRTDTQYFGPGTRLTVL.

The chain recombines TRBV2 with TRBJ2-3; D is unclear. V shed 4 bases and J shed 0 bases, with 11 bases lying between them. The V gene's germline CDR1 is SNHLY and CDR2 FYNNEI. The CDR3 is 15 residues long. The CDR3 loop is CASSVWRSSTDTQYF. The CDR3 DNA reads TGTGCCAGCAGTGTCTGGCGGTCTAGCACAGATACGCAGTATTTT.